Listed below are T cell receptor beta chains from one sample, sequenced in a study of Ad26.COV2.S vaccination and SARS-CoV-2 variants. Sequencing used immunoSEQ multiplex PCR; TCRdb keeps in-frame clones, though not all of them. The table includes 350,000 to 600,000 clones, roughly nine tenths detected once. Material: peripheral blood, obtained in a trial of Ad26.COV2.S vaccine versus placebo. Source of these receptors: a person between 18 and 65 years old who received the Ad26.COV2.S COVID-19 vaccine or a placebo. Both conserved end residues are part of each CDR3. Fields, in order: J gene, V gene, clone size, D gene, CDR3 protein, CDR3 DNA. The D gene is left open where the match is weak. Not every row has a clone size; where given, it reads once, few, many or a size class.

TRBJ1-2 TRBV9 - TRBD1 CASSVEGGAGGYTF TGTGCCAGCAGCGTAGAAGGGGGCGCGGGTGGCTACACCTTC
TRBJ2-7 TRBV3-1/TRBV3-2 - TRBD2 CASSLGTSGGVSYEQYF TGTGCCAGCAGCCTAGGGACTAGCGGGGGGGTGTCCTACGAGCAGTACTTC
TRBJ1-3 TRBV3-1/TRBV3-2 - - CASSQSGGNTIYF TGTGCCAGCAGCCAATCGGGGGGAAACACCATATATTTT
TRBJ1-1 TRBV28 - TRBD1 CASSLWTGPNTEAFF TGTGCCAGCAGTCTGTGGACAGGGCCGAACACTGAAGCTTTCTTT
TRBJ2-7 TRBV11-2 - - CASEESGGELGGF TGTGCCAGCGAGGAGTCTGGGGGCGAACTCGGGGGCTTC
TRBJ1-2 TRBV4-3 many - CASSQNRENYGYTF TGCGCCAGCAGCCAGAACAGGGAGAACTATGGCTACACCTTC
TRBJ2-3 TRBV12-3/TRBV12-4 - - CASSPREGQYF TGTGCCAGCAGTCCCCGTGAGGGGCAGTATTTT
TRBJ2-1 TRBV10-3 - TRBD2 CAISASRGGTSYNEQFF TGTGCCATCAGTGCCAGCCGGGGGGGGACCTCGTACAATGAGCAGTTCTTC
TRBJ2-7 TRBV6-5 many - CASGDISYEQYF TGTGCCAGCGGGGACATCTCCTACGAGCAGTACTTC
TRBJ1-1 TRBV3-1/TRBV3-2 - - CASSQGTEAFF TGTGCCAGCAGCCAGGGCACTGAAGCTTTCTTT
TRBJ1-2 TRBV15 - - CATSRDLGNYGYTF TGTGCCACCAGCAGAGATCTTGGTAACTATGGCTACACCTTC
TRBJ2-7 TRBV6-5 - TRBD1 CASMVGQGDEQYF TGTGCCAGCATGGTCGGACAGGGCGACGAGCAGTACTTC
TRBJ1-5 TRBV12-1 - - CANARVGITYSNQPQHF TGTGCCAACGCCAGGGTAGGAATCACCTATAGCAATCAGCCCCAGCATTTT
TRBJ1-1 TRBV6-5 - TRBD1 CASRTRTGAEAFF TGTGCCAGCAGGACAAGGACAGGGGCTGAAGCTTTCTTT
TRBJ1-1 TRBV28 - - CASSLKGTEAFF TGTGCCAGCAGTCTCAAAGGGACTGAAGCTTTCTTT
TRBJ1-1 TRBV3-1/TRBV3-2 - - CASTRGGSGTEAFF TGTGCCAGCACTCGGGGGGGAAGCGGCACTGAAGCTTTCTTT
TRBJ2-5 TRBV13 - - CASSLRGTQYF TGTGCCAGCAGCCTTCGGGGGACCCAGTACTTC
TRBJ1-6 TRBV9 - - CASSVAQGSSPLHF TGTGCCAGCAGCGTAGCTCAGGGTAGCTCACCCCTCCACTTT
TRBJ2-2 TRBV9 - TRBD1 CASSATPQGAGGELFF TGTGCCAGCAGCGCCACCCCTCAGGGGGCTGGCGGGGAGCTGTTTTTT
TRBJ1-1 TRBV10-3 - TRBD1 CAISEDRGTEAFF TGTGCCATCAGCGAAGACAGGGGAACTGAAGCTTTCTTT
TRBJ2-1 TRBV10-3 - TRBD2 CAINDLGGTSGGLLPFF TGTGCCATCAACGACCTGGGTGGGACTAGCGGGGGCCTCTTGCCGTTCTTC
TRBJ2-7 TRBV10-3 - TRBD2 CAISPSGSYEQYF TGTGCCATCTCGCCTAGCGGGAGTTACGAGCAGTACTTC
TRBJ2-3 TRBV18 - - CASSPGVRDTQYF TGTGCCAGCTCCCCAGGGGTCCGGGATACGCAGTATTTT
TRBJ1-1 TRBV4-3 - - CASSNTLRGTEAFF TGCGCCAGCAGTAACACCCTACGGGGTACTGAAGCTTTCTTT
TRBJ1-4 TRBV25-1 - - CASSEGATLNEKLFF TGTGCCAGCAGTGAAGGGGCGACCCTAAATGAAAAACTGTTTTTT
TRBJ1-5 TRBV30 - - CAWSVSRNQPQHF TGTGCCTGGAGTGTGAGCAGGAATCAGCCCCAGCATTTT
TRBJ2-2 TRBV9 - TRBD2 CASSVGLAGGSNTGELFF TGTGCCAGCAGCGTAGGACTAGCGGGAGGATCGAACACCGGGGAGCTGTTTTTT
TRBJ1-2 TRBV6-5 - TRBD1 CASSAQGGDGYTF TGTGCCAGCAGCGCACAGGGGGGGGATGGCTACACCTTC
TRBJ2-5 TRBV6-5 - - CASSSPQETQYF TGTGCCAGCAGTTCCCCTCAAGAGACCCAGTACTTC
TRBJ2-7 TRBV9 - - CASSPSRWEYEQYF TGTGCCAGCAGCCCCAGTAGATGGGAATACGAGCAGTACTTC
TRBJ1-2 TRBV2 once TRBD1 CASIKDRAGKSYTF TGTGCCAGCATAAAGGACAGGGCAGGGAAGAGCTACACCTTC
TRBJ2-7 TRBV28 - - CASSMDDIYEQYF TGTGCCAGCAGTATGGACGATATCTACGAGCAGTACTTC